This T cell receptor beta chain was sequenced for a study of post-analysis software for immune sequencing data. With respect to this clonotype: Its antigen is still unknown.

After removal of 4 bases from V and 7 bases from J, the junction contained 6 bases not matched to a gene. CDR3 length equals 16 residues. Researchers reported that TCR beta cDNA libraries carried unique molecular identifiers. TCRdb reanalysed the PCR reads using MiXCR and keeps one entry per CDR3 protein. The sample has 800,000 to 950,000 distinct CDR3 sequences; roughly 50% are singletons. Study results and caveats: The five TRBV segments detected at higher frequency in patients than in controls included TRBV5-6, TRBV5-1 and TRBV20-1.

The sequenced sample was blood. This clonotype was sampled from a girl aged 5-17 years with multiple sclerosis. The V gene is TRBV12-3 or TRBV12-4, the J gene TRBJ2-1; the match to TRBD2 covers 14 bases. The CDR3 here is CASSSRLAGGGNEQFF. The CDR3 coding sequence is TGTGCCAGCAGTTCCCGACTAGCGGGAGGGGGAAATGAGCAGTTCTTC.